These 4 T cell receptor beta chains originate from one sample sequenced in a study of CD8+CD57+ T cells in acquired aplastic anemia. Those patients picked for sequencing had displayed CD8+CD57+ cell expansion on flow cytometry. Profiles of TCR beta VDJ and CDR3 were generated from a genomic DNA template. A single record per CDR3 protein comes from TCRdb applying MiXCR to the reads. The table shows 450,000 to 550,000 distinct CDR3 sequences, with around 32% occurring only once. The material sequenced was sorted CD4+, CD8+, or CD8+CD57+ T cells (not recorded which) from PBMCs. These receptors came from a human donor with aplastic anemia.

This clonotype was observed at least ten times. The rearrangement links TRBV7-9 to TRBJ1-3, with D unclear. The CDR3 loop spans 15 amino acids. Germline V gene lookup returns CDR1 SEHNR and CDR2 FQNEAQ (reference sequence). V shed 3 bases and J shed 0 bases, with 9 bases lying between them. The DNA for the CDR3 is TGTGCCAGCAGCTTGGGCAGCCTCTCTGGAAACACCATATATTTT. It codes for CASSLGSLSGNTIYF. The full variable domain, completed using reference TRBV7-9 and TRBJ1-3, is DTGVSQNPRHKITKRGQNVTFRCDPISEHNRLYWYRQTLGQGPEFLTYFQNEAQLEKSRLLSDRFSAERPKGSFSTLEIQRTEQGDSAMYLCASSLGSLSGNTIYFGEGSWLTVV.

This clonotype was recorded many times. The V and J genes are TRBV10-2 and TRBJ2-2, with D maybe TRBD2 (5 bases). V lost 7 bases to trimming and J lost 2 bases, with 14 bases between them. From germline, CDR1 is WSHSY and CDR2 SAAADI. The CDR3 is 15 amino acids. The CDR3 reads CASNRGLSNTGELFF. For the CDR3, the DNA is TGCGCCAGCAACCGGGGTCTCAGCAACACCGGGGAGCTGTTTTTT.

This clonotype was counted only a few times. The chain couples TRBV12-3 or TRBV12-4 to TRBJ2-3, with D possibly matching TRBD1 (5 bases). V shed 7 bases and J shed 1 base, with 15 bases lying between them. The CDR3 has 15 residues. The CDR3 region is CASIPGDRRTDTQYF. Written as DNA, the CDR3 is TGTGCCAGCATTCCAGGCGACAGACGCACAGATACGCAGTATTTT.

This clonotype was detected many times. The rearrangement uses TRBV15 and TRBJ2-5, with D possibly matching TRBD2 (5 bases). CDR3 length: 15 residues. The ends were cut back, 0 bases at V and 2 bases at J, with 10 bases in the middle. The germline V gene encodes CDR1 LNHNV and CDR2 YYDKDF (reference sequence). The CDR3 DNA is TGTGCCACCAGCAGAGAGGTCGGGGTTCAAGAGACCCAGTACTTC. This gives the protein CATSREVGVQETQYF.